Following are 8 T cell receptor beta chains from one sample sequenced in a study of T-cell memory formation after mild COVID-19. TCRdb re-analysed the 5' RACE reads in MiXCR, keeping a single row per CDR3 protein. The table shows some 210,000 distinct CDR3 sequences, with 15% to 20% occurring only once. The sequencing sample was made of PBMCs or a T cell subset sorted from them (not recorded which). The receptors shown here come from an adult woman who had mild COVID-19 (a few samples of this study predate the infection). Cell type and time point are not known.

This clonotype was seen a handful of times. The CDR3 region has the DNA TGTGCCAGCAGTGCTACGCCGACATTGGCAGGGGCTAACTATGGCTACACCTTC. Translating it yields CASSATPTLAGANYGYTF. The chain links TRBV6-1 to TRBJ1-2, with a weak D call TRBD1 (6 bases). CDR1 and CDR2 (germline): MNHNS, SASEGT. Deletions cut 4 bases from V and 0 bases from J, with 21 bases between. CDR3 length: 18 residues.

This clonotype was observed a handful of times. The rearrangement uses TRBV24-1 and TRBJ1-1; tentatively, D is TRBD1 (6 bases). Trimming pared 6 bases from V and 8 bases from J, leaving 9 bases between. Looked up from germline, CDR1 is KGHDR and CDR2 is SFDVKD. This CDR3 is 11 amino acids long. CDR3 DNA: TGTGCCACCAGTAGGGGGAACGAAGCTTTCTTT. Its translation: CATSRGNEAFF.

In its sample, this clonotype was seen a few times. The V and J genes are TRBV4-3 and TRBJ2-3, with TRBD1 matching over 7 bases. The V and J ends lost 3 bases and 5 bases, in that order; junction bases with no gene match: 2. The CDR3 is made up of 13 amino acids. Germline lookup yields CDR1 LGHNA and CDR2 YSLEER. The CDR3 bases are TGCGCCAGCAGCCAGAGACAGGGAGATACGCAGTATTTT. Its protein product is CASSQRQGDTQYF.

The V call is TRBV5-1, the J call TRBJ2-5, with TRBD2 matching over 14 bases. V shed 4 bases, J shed 5 bases, and the junction held 7 bases outside the gene matches. The CDR3 is 16 amino acids. Per germline, CDR1 SGHRS and CDR2 YFSETQ. The CDR3 reads CASSPIGTSGSETQYF. CDR3 DNA: TGCGCCAGCAGCCCCATAGGGACTAGCGGGAGTGAGACCCAGTACTTC.

The genes are TRBV12-3 or TRBV12-4 and TRBJ1-1; D gene uncertain. This CDR3 has 15 amino acids. V was cut by 5 bases and J by 1 base, with 14 bases left in between. The DNA for the CDR3 is TGTGCCAGCAGTGGTAACTGGGAGCAGAACACTGAAGCTTTCTTT. The encoded protein is CASSGNWEQNTEAFF.

This clonotype occurred a few times. The chain joins TRBV7-8 to TRBJ1-3; maybe TRBD1 (5 bases). Germline-derived CDR1 and CDR2 are SGHVS and FQNEAQ. V lost 4 bases and J lost 4, with 14 bases in between. The CDR3 length is 15 residues. The CDR3 DNA sequence: TGTGCCAGCAGCTCTACCGGGGGTCTGGGAAACACCATATATTTT. This codes for CASSSTGGLGNTIYF.

The V call is TRBV6-2 or TRBV6-3, the J call TRBJ2-3; D is undetermined. Germline values: CDR1 MNHEY, CDR2 SVGEGT. The CDR3 loop spans 9 amino acids. V lost 8 bases, J lost 6 bases, and 3 bases lay in between. CDR3 in amino acids: CASGDTQYF. The CDR3 region has the DNA TGTGCCAGCGGGGATACGCAGTATTTT.

J is TRBJ2-2 and V is TRBV12-3 or TRBV12-4; D is undetermined. This CDR3 comprises 13 residues. Trimming took 7 bases from V and 7 from J, leaving 13 bases between them. The CDR3 is CASTTRVGGELFF. In DNA form, the CDR3 reads TGTGCCAGCACCACCCGGGTTGGCGGGGAGCTGTTTTTT.